The 22 T cell receptor beta chains in this list originate from one sample, sequenced in a study of cytotoxic CD8 clonotypes in ibrutinib-treated CLL (dated by TCRdb to the early 2020s). Library prep was done by the immunoSEQ multiplex PCR assay. TCRdb mirrors the immuneACCESS table, restricted to in-frame sequences. Some clones are absent from its copies; in checked studies, under half trace to an unresolved V gene, and the reason for the others is unknown. The table for this sample lists 130,000 or so clones; 70% to 80% of them were counted only once. Around 30% of the sample is held by the ten biggest clonotypes. What the time point label conveys for this sample: about 11 months on ibrutinib. Specimen: PBMCs, collected after 12 months of ibrutinib treatment. The receptors stem from a human donor with chronic lymphocytic leukemia.

The V and J genes are TRBV5-1 and TRBJ1-6, with D unclear. Germline lookup yields CDR1 SGHRS and CDR2 YFSETQ. The CDR3 loop spans 14 amino acids. V was trimmed by 5 bases and J by 5 bases, leaving 11 bases between them. The DNA of the CDR3 is TGCGCCAGCAGATCTCAGATTAATAATTCACCCCTCCACTTT. Translating it yields CASRSQINNSPLHF.

This sequence joins TRBV5-1 and TRBJ1-1; D ambiguous. Between the trimmed V and J ends, which lost 4 bases and 2 bases, there was a span of 12 bases. CDR1 and CDR2 (germline): SGHRS, YFSETQ. The CDR3 extends over 14 amino acids. The CDR3 here is CASSLLAGNTEAFF. The CDR3 DNA is TGCGCCAGCAGCCTACTAGCAGGTAACACTGAAGCTTTCTTT. The entire variable domain, with the rest obtained from reference TRBV5-1 and TRBJ1-1, is as follows: KAGVTQTPRYLIKTRGQQVTLSCSPISGHRSVSWYQQTPGQGLQFLFEYFSETQRNKGNFPGRFSGRQFSNSRSEMNVSTLELGDSALYLCASSLLAGNTEAFFGQGTRLTVV.

J is TRBJ2-1 and V is TRBV9; D is uncertain. CDR3 length: 13 residues. Germline V gives CDR1 SGDLS, CDR2 YYNGEE. V lost 3 bases and J 9 bases, leaving 13 bases between the germline ends. CDR3 coding DNA: TGTGCCAGCAGCGAGGCACTTTCGACTGAGCAGTTCTTC. The encoded protein is CASSEALSTEQFF.

The V and J genes are TRBV7-2 and TRBJ2-5; 9 nucleotides match TRBD2. The length of the CDR3 is 16 residues. The V segment lost 8 bases and the J segment 5 bases; nucleotides outside the gene matches: 15. The V gene's germline CDR1 is SGHTA and CDR2 FQGNSA. DNA of the CDR3: TGTGCCAGCCGGGGGTTCGGAAGCGGGGGGACGGAGACCCAGTACTTC. Its protein is CASRGFGSGGTETQYF.

This clone was detected a few times. Here the CDR3 reads CASSVGVKGEATNEKLFF. CDR3 in DNA: TGTGCCAGCAGCGTAGGAGTGAAGGGAGAGGCAACTAATGAAAAACTGTTTTTT. The rearrangement joins TRBV9 to TRBJ1-4; D remains ambiguous. This CDR3 has 18 amino acids. Between the trimmed V and J ends, which lost 0 bases and 0 bases, there was a span of 15 bases. Germline values: CDR1 SGDLS, CDR2 YYNGEE.

The chain couples TRBV12-5 to TRBJ2-1; D possibly matches TRBD1 or TRBD2 (5 bases each). CDR1 and CDR2 (germline): LGHNT, FRNRAP. This CDR3 spans 16 amino acids. V shed 8 bases and J shed 0 bases, with 17 bases lying between them. The CDR3 here is CASSTGTLSSYNEQFF. In DNA form, the CDR3 reads TGTGCTAGTAGCACCGGGACCCTCAGCTCCTACAATGAGCAGTTCTTC.

This clone has a handful of counts. The rearrangement joins TRBV30 to TRBJ1-1; D unclear. Trimming removed 2 bases from V and 1 base from J, with 8 bases in between. The CDR3 covers 13 residues. Germline CDR1 reads GTSNPN; CDR2 reads SVGIG (reference sequence). Here the CDR3 DNA reads TGTGCCTGGAGTCGGTTGGAGAACACTGAAGCTTTCTTT. Translation gives CAWSRLENTEAFF.

The V call is TRBV27, the J call TRBJ1-5; D uncertain. V was trimmed by 1 base and J by 5 bases, leaving 6 bases between them. The CDR3 runs to 13 residues. The germline V gene encodes CDR1 MNHEY and CDR2 SMNVEV (reference sequence). CDR3 protein: CASSLWLDQPQHF. As DNA, the CDR3 is TGTGCCAGCAGTTTATGGTTGGATCAGCCCCAGCATTTT.

Of note for this clone: At one boundary the junction diverges from the germline segment, which might be a read error. The chain is built from TRBV27 and TRBJ2-7; D may be TRBD1 or TRBD2 (7 bases each). CDR1 is MNHEY, CDR2 SMNVEV, per germline (reference sequence). This CDR3 comprises 13 residues. The CDR3 DNA is TGTGCCAGCCGCAGGGGGGGCTCCCACGAGCAGTACTTC. This codes for CASRRGGSHEQYF.

This sequence joins TRBV19 and TRBJ1-2, with TRBD1 matching 7 bases. The CDR3 extends over 14 amino acids. The J segment lost 4 bases and the V segment lost 1 base, leaving 3 bases of the junction unmatched. Germline V CDR1 and CDR2: LNHDA, SQIVND (reference sequence). The CDR3 is CASSIAGTVYGYTF. The CDR3 bases are TGTGCCAGTAGTATAGCTGGGACAGTCTATGGCTACACCTTC.

The chain is built from TRBV7-2 and TRBJ2-2; 8 nucleotides match TRBD2. Germline loops: CDR1 SGHTA, CDR2 FQGNSA. This CDR3 has 15 residues. V trimming: 2 bases; J trimming: 1 base; junction bases outside the gene matches: 0. This chain's CDR3 is CASSLTSGNTGELFF. Here the CDR3 DNA reads TGTGCCAGCAGCTTAACTAGCGGGAACACCGGGGAGCTGTTTTTT.

V is TRBV19 and J is TRBJ2-7; 8 positions agree with TRBD2. J was trimmed by 3 bases and V by 5 bases; bases with no gene match: 12. There are 16 residues in the CDR3. CDR1 is LNHDA, CDR2 SQIVND, per germline (reference sequence). CDR3 bases: TGTGCCAGTAGTTCCAGGGAACTAGCGGCTATCTACGAGCAGTACTTC. It is translated as CASSSRELAAIYEQYF. The full variable domain, in which reference TRBV19 and TRBJ2-7 provide the parts outside the CDR3, is DGGITQSPKYLFRKEGQNVTLSCEQNLNHDAMYWYRQDPGQGLRLIYYSQIVNDFQKGDIAEGYSVSREKKESFPLTVTSAQKNPTAFYLCASSSRELAAIYEQYFGPGTRLTVT.

This clone has just one count. The chain links TRBV7-9 to TRBJ2-3, with 7 bases matching TRBD2. CDR1 is SEHNR and CDR2 is FQNEAQ in the germline V gene (reference sequence). With 5 bases clipped from V and 0 bases from J, the junction kept 2 bases outside the gene matches. The CDR3 totals 14 residues. This CDR3 reads CASSRAGSTDTQYF. CDR3 in DNA: TGTGCCAGCAGCCGAGCGGGGAGCACAGATACGCAGTATTTT.

The chain recombines TRBV27 with TRBJ2-2; D is possibly TRBD1 or TRBD2 (5 bases each). The V end lost 1 base, the J end lost 0 bases, and 6 bases lay between the germline ends. Germline V lookup: CDR1 MNHEY, CDR2 SMNVEV (reference sequence). This CDR3 spans 15 amino acids. The CDR3: CASSLLGANTGELFF. CDR3 bases: TGTGCCAGCAGTTTATTGGGGGCGAACACCGGGGAGCTGTTTTTT.

This chain connects TRBV1 to TRBJ2-5; TRBD2, as called in the table, went unchecked against the DNA. TRBV1 is marked as a pseudogene. CDR3 length: 18 amino acids. The CDR3 sequence is CTSTQSWGGGGAEETQYF. The CDR3 DNA follows: TGCACCAGCACCCAGTCCTGGGGAGGCGGGGGGGCCGAAGAGACCCAGTACTTC.

This sequence joins TRBV6-5 and TRBJ1-5, with D unclear. V dropped 1 base and J dropped 3 bases, with 7 bases sitting between them. Germline V gene data show CDR1 as MNHEY and CDR2 as SVGAGI. This CDR3 is 14 amino acids long. The CDR3 reads CASSYWNYNQPQHF. Written as DNA, the CDR3 is TGTGCCAGCAGTTACTGGAACTACAATCAGCCCCAGCATTTT.

This clone was found once. The gene calls are TRBV5-1 and TRBJ2-1; maybe TRBD2 (5 bases). CDR3 length: 15 residues. CDR1 is SGHRS and CDR2 is YFSETQ in the germline V gene. Trimming took off 2 bases at V and 0 bases at J, with 9 bases between the two ends. This CDR3 reads CASSFTGNSYNEQFF. The CDR3 DNA is TGCGCCAGCAGCTTCACCGGGAACTCCTACAATGAGCAGTTCTTC.

J is TRBJ2-7 and V is TRBV30; D may match TRBD1 or TRBD2 (5 bases each). CDR3 length: 11 residues. Germline assignment: CDR1 GTSNPN and CDR2 SVGIG (reference sequence). V lost 4 bases and J lost 4, with 8 bases in between. Here the CDR3 DNA reads TGTGCCTGGACCGAGGGGTACGAGCAGTACTTC. It specifies CAWTEGYEQYF.

V usage is TRBV13 and J usage is TRBJ2-7, with 13 bases that match TRBD2. V trimming: 8 bases; J trimming: 3 bases; junction bases outside the gene matches: 1. Germline loops: CDR1 PRHDT, CDR2 FYEKMQ (reference sequence). CDR3 length: 13 residues. The CDR3 bases are TGTGCCAGCGGGACTAGCGGGGTCTACGAGCAGTACTTC. Translating gives CASGTSGVYEQYF.

The chain uses TRBV19 and TRBJ2-7, with TRBD1 matching 7 bases. The trim removed 7 bases at V and 1 base at J, leaving 7 bases unmatched. Germline V gives CDR1 LNHDA, CDR2 SQIVND (reference sequence). The CDR3 is 14 amino acids. The CDR3 nucleotides are TGTGCCAGTAAGGGGGCAGCCGAATCCTACGAGCAGTACTTC. Amino acids: CASKGAAESYEQYF.

V and J are TRBV28 and TRBJ1-2; a weak D match, TRBD1 (6 bases). Germline loops: CDR1 MDHEN, CDR2 SYDVKM. The V gene lost 5 bases and the J gene lost 5 bases, with 9 bases spanning the gap. The CDR3 totals 12 residues. The CDR3 reads CASSGQKYGYTF. As DNA, the CDR3 is TGTGCCAGCAGTGGACAGAAGTATGGCTACACCTTC.

This chain links TRBV20-1 with TRBJ1-2; D is uncertain. The CDR3 consists of 9 residues. Trimming shortened V by 6 bases and J by 6 bases, and 5 bases separated the two germline ends. Germline lookup yields CDR1 DFQATT and CDR2 SNEGSKA (reference sequence). Here the CDR3 reads CSAWDGYTF. CDR3 coding DNA: TGCAGTGCATGGGATGGCTACACCTTC.